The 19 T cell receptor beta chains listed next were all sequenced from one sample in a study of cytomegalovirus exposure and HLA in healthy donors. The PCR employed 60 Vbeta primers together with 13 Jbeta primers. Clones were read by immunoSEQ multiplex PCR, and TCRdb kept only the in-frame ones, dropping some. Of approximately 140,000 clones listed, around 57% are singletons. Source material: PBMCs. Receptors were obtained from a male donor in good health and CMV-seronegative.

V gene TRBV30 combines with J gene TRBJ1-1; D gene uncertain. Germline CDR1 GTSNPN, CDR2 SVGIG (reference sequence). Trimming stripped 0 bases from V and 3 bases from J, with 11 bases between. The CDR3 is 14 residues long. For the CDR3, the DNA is TGTGCCTGGAGTGTAGATATGAGGGACACTGAAGCTTTCTTT. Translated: CAWSVDMRDTEAFF. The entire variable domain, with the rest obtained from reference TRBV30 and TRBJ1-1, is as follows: SQTIHQWPATLVQPVGSPLSLECTVEGTSNPNLYWYRQAAGRGLQLLFYSVGIGQISSEVPQNLSASRPQDRQFILSSKKLLLSDSGFYLCAWSVDMRDTEAFFGQGTRLTVV.

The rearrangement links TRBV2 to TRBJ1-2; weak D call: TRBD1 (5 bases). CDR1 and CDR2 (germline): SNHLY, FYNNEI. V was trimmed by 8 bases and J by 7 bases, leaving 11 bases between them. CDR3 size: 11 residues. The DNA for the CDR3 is TGTGCCAGCCACGGGGGACGTGGCTACACCTTC. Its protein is CASHGGRGYTF. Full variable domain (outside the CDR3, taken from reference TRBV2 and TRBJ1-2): EPEVTQTPSHQVTQMGQEVILRCVPISNHLYFYWYRQILGQKVEFLVSFYNNEISEKSEIFDDQFSVERPDGSNFTLKIRSTKLEDSAMYFCASHGGRGYTFGSGTRLTVV.

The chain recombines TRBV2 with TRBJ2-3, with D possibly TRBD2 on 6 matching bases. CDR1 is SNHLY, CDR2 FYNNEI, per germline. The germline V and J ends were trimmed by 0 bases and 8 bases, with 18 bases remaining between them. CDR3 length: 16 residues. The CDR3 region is CASSEAVGVGGGTQYF. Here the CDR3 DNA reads TGTGCCAGCAGTGAAGCGGTTGGGGTGGGGGGAGGTACGCAGTATTTT.

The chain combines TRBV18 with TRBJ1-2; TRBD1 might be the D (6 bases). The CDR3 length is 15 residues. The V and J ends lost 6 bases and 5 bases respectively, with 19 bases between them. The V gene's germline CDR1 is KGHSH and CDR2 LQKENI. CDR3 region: CASSGGANNDYGYTF. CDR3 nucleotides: TGTGCCAGCTCGGGGGGGGCAAACAACGATTATGGCTACACCTTC.

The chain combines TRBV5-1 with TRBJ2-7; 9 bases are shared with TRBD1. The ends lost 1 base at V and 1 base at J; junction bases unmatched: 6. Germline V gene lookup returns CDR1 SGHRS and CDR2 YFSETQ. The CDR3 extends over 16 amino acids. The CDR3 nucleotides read TGCGCCAGCAGCTTGTGGGCCGGGACAGGGTCCTACGAGCAGTACTTC. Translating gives CASSLWAGTGSYEQYF.

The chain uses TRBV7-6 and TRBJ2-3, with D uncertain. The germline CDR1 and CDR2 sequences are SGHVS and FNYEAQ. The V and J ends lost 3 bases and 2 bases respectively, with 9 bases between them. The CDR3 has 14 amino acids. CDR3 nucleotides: TGTGCCAGCAGCTTGGAACTATACACAGATACGCAGTATTTT. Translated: CASSLELYTDTQYF.

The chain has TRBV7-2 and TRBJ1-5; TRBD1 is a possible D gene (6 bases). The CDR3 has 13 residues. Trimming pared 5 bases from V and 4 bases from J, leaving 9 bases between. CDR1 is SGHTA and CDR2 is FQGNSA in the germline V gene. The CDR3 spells CASSPQGNQPQHF. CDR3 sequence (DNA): TGTGCCAGCAGCCCCCAGGGGAATCAGCCCCAGCATTTT.

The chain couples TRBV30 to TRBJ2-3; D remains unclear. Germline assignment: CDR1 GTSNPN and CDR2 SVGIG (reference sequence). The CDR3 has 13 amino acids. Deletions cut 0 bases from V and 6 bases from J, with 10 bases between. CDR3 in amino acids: CAWSVNPMDTQYF. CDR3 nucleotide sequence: TGTGCCTGGAGTGTAAATCCCATGGATACGCAGTATTTT.

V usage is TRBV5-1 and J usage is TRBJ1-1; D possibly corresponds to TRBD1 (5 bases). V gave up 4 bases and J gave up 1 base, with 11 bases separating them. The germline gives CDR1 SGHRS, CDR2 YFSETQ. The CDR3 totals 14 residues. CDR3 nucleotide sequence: TGCGCCAGCAGCCGCCAGGGCTCGAACACTGAAGCTTTCTTT. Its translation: CASSRQGSNTEAFF.

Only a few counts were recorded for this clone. In DNA, the CDR3 is TGTGCCTGGAGCCGGGGGAGGGGAACGTCCTATAATTCACCCCTCCACTTT. Its protein product is CAWSRGRGTSYNSPLHF. This chain joins TRBV30 and TRBJ1-6; TRBD1 might be the D (5 bases). The germline CDR1 and CDR2 sequences are GTSNPN and SVGIG (reference sequence). The CDR3 spans 17 residues. The V end was cut by 3 bases, the J end by 1 base, with 16 bases between.

CDR3 in amino acids: CASSEGSGNGYTF. In DNA form, the CDR3 reads TGTGCCAGCAGTGAAGGGTCAGGGAATGGCTACACCTTC. The V gene is TRBV2, the J gene TRBJ1-2; maybe TRBD1 (5 bases). The CDR3 is 13 amino acids. V shed 1 base and J shed 6 bases, with 9 bases lying between them. Germline assignment: CDR1 SNHLY and CDR2 FYNNEI.

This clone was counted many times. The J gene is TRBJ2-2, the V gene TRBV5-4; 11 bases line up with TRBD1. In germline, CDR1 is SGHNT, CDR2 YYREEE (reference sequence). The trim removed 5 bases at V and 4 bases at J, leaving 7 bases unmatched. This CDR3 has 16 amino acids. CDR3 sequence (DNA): TGTGCCAGCAGTGATTCCGGGACAGGGGGCACCGGGGAGCTGTTTTTT. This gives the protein CASSDSGTGGTGELFF.

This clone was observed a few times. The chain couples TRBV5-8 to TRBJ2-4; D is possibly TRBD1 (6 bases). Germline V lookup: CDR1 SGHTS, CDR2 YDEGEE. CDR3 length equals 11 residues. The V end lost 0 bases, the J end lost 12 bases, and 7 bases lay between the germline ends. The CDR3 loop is CASSLVDSQYF. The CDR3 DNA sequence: TGTGCCAGCAGCTTGGTGGACAGTCAGTACTTC.

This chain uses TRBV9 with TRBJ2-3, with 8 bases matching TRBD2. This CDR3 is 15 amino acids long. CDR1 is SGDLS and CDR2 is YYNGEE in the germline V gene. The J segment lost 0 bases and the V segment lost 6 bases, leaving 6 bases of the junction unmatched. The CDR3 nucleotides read TGTGCCAGCATGGGAGCGGGGGCTAGCACAGATACGCAGTATTTT. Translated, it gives CASMGAGASTDTQYF.

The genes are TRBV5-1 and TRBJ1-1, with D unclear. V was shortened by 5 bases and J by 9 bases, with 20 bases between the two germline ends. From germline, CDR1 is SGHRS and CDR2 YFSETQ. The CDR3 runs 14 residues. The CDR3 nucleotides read TGCGCCAGCAGTCCCGCGGAGAACCCCTTTCAAGCTTTCTTT. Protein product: CASSPAENPFQAFF.

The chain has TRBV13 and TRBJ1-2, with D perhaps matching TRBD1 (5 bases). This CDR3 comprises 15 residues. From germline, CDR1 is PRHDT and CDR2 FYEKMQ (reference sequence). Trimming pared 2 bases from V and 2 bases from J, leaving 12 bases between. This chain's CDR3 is CASSLYGALNYGYTF. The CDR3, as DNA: TGTGCCAGCAGCTTATATGGGGCTCTCAACTATGGCTACACCTTC. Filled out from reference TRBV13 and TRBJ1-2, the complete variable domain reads AAGVIQSPRHLIKEKRETATLKCYPIPRHDTVYWYQQGPGQDPQFLISFYEKMQSDKGSIPDRFSAQQFSDYHSELNMSSLELGDSALYFCASSLYGALNYGYTFGSGTRLTVV.

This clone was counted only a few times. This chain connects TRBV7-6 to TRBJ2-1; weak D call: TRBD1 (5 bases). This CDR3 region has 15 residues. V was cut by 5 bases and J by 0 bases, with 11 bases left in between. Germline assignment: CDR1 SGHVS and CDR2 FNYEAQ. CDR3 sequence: CASSPDRSSYNEQFF. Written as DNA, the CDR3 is TGTGCCAGCAGCCCTGACAGAAGCTCCTACAATGAGCAGTTCTTC. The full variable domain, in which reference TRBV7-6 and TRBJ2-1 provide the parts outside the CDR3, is GAGVSQSPRYKVTKRGQDVALRCDPISGHVSLYWYRQALGQGPEFLTYFNYEAQQDKSGLPNDRFSAERPEGSISTLTIQRTEQRDSAMYRCASSPDRSSYNEQFFGPGTRLTVL.

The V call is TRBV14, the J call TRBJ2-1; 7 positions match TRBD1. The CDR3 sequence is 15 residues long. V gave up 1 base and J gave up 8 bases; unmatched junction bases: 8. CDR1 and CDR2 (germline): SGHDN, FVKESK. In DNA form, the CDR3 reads TGTGCCAGCAGCCAAGTTCTAGGGGGCACGGATGAGCAGTTCTTC. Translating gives CASSQVLGGTDEQFF.

This CDR3 reads CASSLVGARDTQYF. The CDR3 DNA sequence: TGTGCCAGCAGCTTAGTGGGGGCGCGAGATACGCAGTATTTT. This chain joins TRBV7-6 and TRBJ2-3, with a possible D match to TRBD1 (6 bases). V lost 1 base, J lost 5 bases, and 10 bases lay in between. Germline CDR1 is SGHVS and CDR2 is FNYEAQ. The CDR3 is made up of 14 amino acids.